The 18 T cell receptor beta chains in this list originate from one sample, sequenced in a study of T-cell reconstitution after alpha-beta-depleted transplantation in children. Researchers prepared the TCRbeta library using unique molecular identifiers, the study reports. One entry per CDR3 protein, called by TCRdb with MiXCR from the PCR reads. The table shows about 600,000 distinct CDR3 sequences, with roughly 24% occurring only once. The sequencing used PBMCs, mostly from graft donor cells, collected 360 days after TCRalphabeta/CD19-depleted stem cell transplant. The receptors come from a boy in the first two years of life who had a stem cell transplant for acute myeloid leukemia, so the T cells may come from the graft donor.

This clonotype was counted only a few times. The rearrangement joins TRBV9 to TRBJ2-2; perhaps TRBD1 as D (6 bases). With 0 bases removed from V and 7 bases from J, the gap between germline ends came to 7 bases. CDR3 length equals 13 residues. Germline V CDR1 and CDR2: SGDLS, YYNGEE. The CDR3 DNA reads TGTGCCAGCAGCGTAGGCAGGGGCGGGGAGCTGTTTTTT. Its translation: CASSVGRGGELFF.

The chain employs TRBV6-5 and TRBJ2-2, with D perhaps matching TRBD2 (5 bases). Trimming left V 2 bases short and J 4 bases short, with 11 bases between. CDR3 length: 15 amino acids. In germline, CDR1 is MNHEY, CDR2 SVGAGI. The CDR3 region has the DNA TGTGCCAGCAGTTACACGGGATTACCCACCGGGGAGCTGTTTTTT. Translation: CASSYTGLPTGELFF.

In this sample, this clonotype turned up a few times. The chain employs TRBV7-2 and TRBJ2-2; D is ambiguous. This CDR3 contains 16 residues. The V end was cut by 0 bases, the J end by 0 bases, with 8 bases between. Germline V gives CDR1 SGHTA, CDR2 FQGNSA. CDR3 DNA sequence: TGTGCCAGCAGCTTAGCAGGGCGATCGAACACCGGGGAGCTGTTTTTT. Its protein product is CASSLAGRSNTGELFF.

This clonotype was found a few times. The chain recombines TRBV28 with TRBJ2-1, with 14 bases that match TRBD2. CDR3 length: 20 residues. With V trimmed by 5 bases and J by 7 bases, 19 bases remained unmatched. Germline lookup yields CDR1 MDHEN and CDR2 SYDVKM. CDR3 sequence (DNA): TGTGCCAGCAGTGTTCCTAGACTAGCGGGGGGGCGAGTGGGTTCTAATGAGCAGTTCTTC. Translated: CASSVPRLAGGRVGSNEQFF. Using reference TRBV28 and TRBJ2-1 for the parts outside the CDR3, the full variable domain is DVKVTQSSRYLVKRTGEKVFLECVQDMDHENMFWYRQDPGLGLRLIYFSYDVKMKEKGDIPEGYSVSREKKERFSLILESASTNQTSMYLCASSVPRLAGGRVGSNEQFFGPGTRLTVL.

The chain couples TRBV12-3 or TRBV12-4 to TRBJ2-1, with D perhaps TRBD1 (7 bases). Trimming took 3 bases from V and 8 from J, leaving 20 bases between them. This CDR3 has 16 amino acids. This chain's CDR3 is CASSFGRAGGLHEQFF. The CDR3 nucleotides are TGTGCCAGCAGTTTCGGTAGGGCAGGGGGGTTACATGAGCAGTTCTTC.

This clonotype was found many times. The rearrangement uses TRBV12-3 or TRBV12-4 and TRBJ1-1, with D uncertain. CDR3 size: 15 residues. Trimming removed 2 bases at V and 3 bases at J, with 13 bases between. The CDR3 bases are TGTGCCAGCAGTTTACGTAGGGAATTGGACACTGAAGCTTTCTTT. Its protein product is CASSLRRELDTEAFF.

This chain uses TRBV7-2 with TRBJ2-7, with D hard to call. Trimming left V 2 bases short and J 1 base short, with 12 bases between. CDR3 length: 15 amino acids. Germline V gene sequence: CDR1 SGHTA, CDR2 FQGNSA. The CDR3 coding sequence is TGTGCCAGCAGCTTATACAAGGATTCTTCCTACGAGCAGTACTTC. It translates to CASSLYKDSSYEQYF.

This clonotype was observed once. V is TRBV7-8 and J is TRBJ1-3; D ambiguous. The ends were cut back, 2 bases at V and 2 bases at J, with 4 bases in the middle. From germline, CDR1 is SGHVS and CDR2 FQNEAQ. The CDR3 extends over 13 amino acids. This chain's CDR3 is CASSLRAGNTIYF. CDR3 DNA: TGTGCCAGCAGCTTAAGAGCTGGAAACACCATATATTTT.

CDR3: CSAFSQWGYNEQFF. The DNA for the CDR3 is TGCAGTGCTTTTAGCCAATGGGGTTACAATGAGCAGTTCTTC. The chain carries TRBV20-1 and TRBJ2-1; no firm D call. The CDR3 spans 14 residues. Germline V gene data show CDR1 as DFQATT and CDR2 as SNEGSKA (reference sequence). The V gene lost 5 bases and the J gene lost 4 bases, with 15 bases spanning the gap.

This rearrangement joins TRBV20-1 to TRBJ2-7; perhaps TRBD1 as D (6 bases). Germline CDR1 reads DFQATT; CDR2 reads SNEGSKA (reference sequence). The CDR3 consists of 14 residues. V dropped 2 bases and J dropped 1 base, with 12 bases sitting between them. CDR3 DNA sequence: TGCAGTGCTAGACAGGGGTTTAGGTCCTACGAGCAGTACTTC. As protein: CSARQGFRSYEQYF.

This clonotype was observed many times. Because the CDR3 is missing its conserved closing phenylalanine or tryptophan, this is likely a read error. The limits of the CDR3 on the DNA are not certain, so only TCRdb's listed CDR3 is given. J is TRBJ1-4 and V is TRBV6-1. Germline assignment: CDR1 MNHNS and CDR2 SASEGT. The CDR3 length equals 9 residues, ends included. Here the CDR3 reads CASGWRLCE.

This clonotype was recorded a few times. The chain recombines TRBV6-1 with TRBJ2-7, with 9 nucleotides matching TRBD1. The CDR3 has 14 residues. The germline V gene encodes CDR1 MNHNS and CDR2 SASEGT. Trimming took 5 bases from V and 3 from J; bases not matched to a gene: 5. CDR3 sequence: CASSRDRVGYEQYF. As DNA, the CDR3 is TGTGCCAGCAGTAGGGACAGGGTGGGCTACGAGCAGTACTTC.

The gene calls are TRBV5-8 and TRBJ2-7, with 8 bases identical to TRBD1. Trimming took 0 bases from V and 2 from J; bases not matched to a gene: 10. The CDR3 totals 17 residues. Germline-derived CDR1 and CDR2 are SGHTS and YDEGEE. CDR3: CASSLAFQGAPTYEQYF. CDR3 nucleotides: TGTGCCAGCAGCTTGGCTTTCCAGGGGGCTCCCACCTACGAGCAGTACTTC.

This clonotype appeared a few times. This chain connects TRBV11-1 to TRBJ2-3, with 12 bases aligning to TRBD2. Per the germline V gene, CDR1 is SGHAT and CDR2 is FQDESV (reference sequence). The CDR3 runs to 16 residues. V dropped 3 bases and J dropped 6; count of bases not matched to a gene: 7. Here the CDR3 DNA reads TGTGCCAGCAGCTTGGCTAGCGGGGGGGCCGCGGATACGCAGTATTTT. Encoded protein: CASSLASGGAADTQYF. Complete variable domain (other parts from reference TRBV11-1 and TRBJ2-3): EAEVAQSPRYKITEKSQAVAFWCDPISGHATLYWYRQILGQGPELLVQFQDESVVDDSQLPKDRFSAERLKGVDSTLKIQPAELGDSAMYLCASSLASGGAADTQYFGPGTRLTVL.

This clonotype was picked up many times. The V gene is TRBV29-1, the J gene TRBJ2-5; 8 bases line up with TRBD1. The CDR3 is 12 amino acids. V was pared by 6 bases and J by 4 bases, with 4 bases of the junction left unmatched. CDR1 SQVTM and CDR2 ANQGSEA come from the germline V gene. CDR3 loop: CSVGQDTETQYF. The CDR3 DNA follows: TGCAGCGTGGGACAGGACACAGAGACCCAGTACTTC.

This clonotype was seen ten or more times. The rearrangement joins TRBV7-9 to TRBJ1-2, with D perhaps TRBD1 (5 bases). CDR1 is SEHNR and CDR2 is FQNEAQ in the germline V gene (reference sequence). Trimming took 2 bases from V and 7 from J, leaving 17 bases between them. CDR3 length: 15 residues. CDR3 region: CASSLPEGPGIGYTF. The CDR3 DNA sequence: TGTGCCAGCAGCTTACCTGAGGGGCCTGGCATTGGCTACACCTTC.

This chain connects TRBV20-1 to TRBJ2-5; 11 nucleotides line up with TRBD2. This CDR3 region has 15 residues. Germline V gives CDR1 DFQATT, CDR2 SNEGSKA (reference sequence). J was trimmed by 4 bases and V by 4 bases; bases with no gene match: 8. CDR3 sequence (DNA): TGCAGTGCTATGCGTCCCGGGACTAGCGGAGAGACCCAGTACTTC. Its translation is CSAMRPGTSGETQYF.

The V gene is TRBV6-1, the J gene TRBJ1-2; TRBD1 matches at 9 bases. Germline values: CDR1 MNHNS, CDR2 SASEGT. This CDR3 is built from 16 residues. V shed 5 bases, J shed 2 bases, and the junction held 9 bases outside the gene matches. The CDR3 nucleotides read TGTGCCAGCAGTCGCCTCGACAGGGGGGTAAACTATGGCTACACCTTC. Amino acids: CASSRLDRGVNYGYTF.